Sequencing of this T cell receptor beta chain was carried out in a study of T cell repertoires in cytomegalovirus infection. MiXCR was run by TCRdb on the reads, yielding one entry per CDR3 protein. The table has 650,000 to 850,000 distinct CDR3 sequences, under 35% seen once; the top ten hold roughly 13%. About this clonotype itself: The target antigen is unknown.

The source of this sequence is a human donor in good health (CMV status not recorded). Some clones in this sample may be carry-over from other donors' samples. The sample here was cultured CD8+ T cells from PBMCs, taken from culture after CMV antigen stimulation.

DNA for the CDR3: TGTGCCAGCAGTGGGTTGGGACGCGGCACCGGGGAGCTGTTTTTT. It translates to CASSGLGRGTGELFF. The chain joins TRBV2 to TRBJ2-2; D may correspond to TRBD1 or TRBD2 (5 bases each). The V and J ends lost 4 bases and 4 bases respectively, with 13 bases between them. The CDR3 is made up of 15 amino acids. CDR1 and CDR2 from the germline V gene are SNHLY and FYNNEI.